This T cell receptor beta chain is drawn from a study of vaccination and CD4 T cells after COVID-19. The wider study: Each convalescent patient was PCR positive for SARS-CoV-2 on nasal swab; nine or ten cases were mild and one severe.

Treatment specified: roughly ten-day PBMC culture with coronavirus spike peptide pools or control peptides (ViraFEST assay). With peptide pools, ViraFEST first expanded antigen-specific T cells and afterwards sequenced their TCRs. J was trimmed by 4 bases and V by 9 bases; bases with no gene match: 10. Germline V gene data show CDR1 as KGHDR and CDR2 as SFDVKD. The CDR3 is 15 amino acids. The Oncomine TCR Beta short-read assay was applied to DNA of cultured CD4+ T cells. TCRdb re-called the PCR reads through MiXCR, storing one row per CDR3 protein. The sample contains roughly 5,400 distinct CDR3 sequences, about half of which appear only once. In its sample, this clonotype was seen a few times. Its specificity is not known.

The sequenced material came from CD4+ T cells from blood, cultured in vitro. The clonotype was recovered from a human donor who had recovered from COVID-19. This chain joins TRBV24-1 and TRBJ2-1, with 8 bases fitting TRBD2. DNA of the CDR3: TGTGCCACCCAGCTGGCGGGAGGTACGTACAATGAGCAGTTCTTC. This gives the protein CATQLAGGTYNEQFF.